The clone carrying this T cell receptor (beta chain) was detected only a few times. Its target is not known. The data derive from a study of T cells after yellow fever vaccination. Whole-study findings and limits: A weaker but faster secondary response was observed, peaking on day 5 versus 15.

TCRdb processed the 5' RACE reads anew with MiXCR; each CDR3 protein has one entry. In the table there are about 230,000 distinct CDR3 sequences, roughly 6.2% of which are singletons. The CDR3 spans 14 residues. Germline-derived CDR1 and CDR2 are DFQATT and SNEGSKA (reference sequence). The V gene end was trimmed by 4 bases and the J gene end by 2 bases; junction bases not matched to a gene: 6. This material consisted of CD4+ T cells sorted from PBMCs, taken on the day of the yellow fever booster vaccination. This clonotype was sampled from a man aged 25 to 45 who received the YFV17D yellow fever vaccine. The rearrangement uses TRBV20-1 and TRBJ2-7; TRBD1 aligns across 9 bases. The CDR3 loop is CSATGQGLTYEQYF. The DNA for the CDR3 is TGCAGTGCTACAGGACAGGGGTTAACCTACGAGCAGTACTTC.